These 11 T cell receptor beta chains originate from one sample sequenced in a study of blood T cell repertoires in COVID-19 (TCRdb year 2020). The method behind the library was the immunoSEQ multiplex PCR assay. TCRdb stores this immuneACCESS table with in-frame sequences only. Part of the clones is absent; in the studies checked, under half of the shortfall reflects unresolved V genes, and no reason is known for the rest. This sample is represented by roughly 150,000 clones; approximately 90% of them were singletons. In total, the top ten clones hold approximately 2.1% of the sample. Sequencing was carried out using peripheral blood. The source of these receptors is a man in his forties or fifties who had recovered from COVID-19.

The V gene is TRBV5-1, the J gene TRBJ2-5; the D gene is possibly TRBD2 (5 bases). The V end lost 5 bases, the J end lost 4 bases, and 12 bases lay between the germline ends. Germline V gives CDR1 SGHRS, CDR2 YFSETQ. The CDR3 extends over 13 amino acids. CDR3 sequence (DNA): TGCGCCAGCAGGGAGGTAGGAAGAGAGACCCAGTACTTC. Protein product: CASREVGRETQYF.

This rearrangement joins TRBV6-6 to TRBJ2-7; D possibly corresponds to TRBD1 (5 bases). Looked up from germline, CDR1 is MNHNY and CDR2 is SVGAGI (reference sequence). The CDR3 covers 14 residues. V gave up 6 bases and J gave up 3 bases, with 15 bases separating them. As DNA, the CDR3 is TGTGCCAGCAGAAATGTTCCCAGGGTCTACGAGCAGTACTTC. Its protein is CASRNVPRVYEQYF.

V and J are TRBV5-1 and TRBJ1-4; perhaps TRBD1 as D (5 bases). Trimming left V 4 bases short and J 5 bases short, with 15 bases between. Germline assignment: CDR1 SGHRS and CDR2 YFSETQ. This CDR3 contains 15 residues. Here the CDR3 reads CASSPAAGPNEKLFF. The CDR3 coding sequence is TGCGCCAGCAGCCCGGCGGCAGGGCCGAATGAAAAACTGTTTTTT.

The CDR3 DNA follows: TGCAGCGTTGGAACAGGGTTGGAGACTGAAGCTTTCTTT. It translates to CSVGTGLETEAFF. J is TRBJ1-1 and V is TRBV29-1; D perhaps matches TRBD1 (6 bases). CDR1 is SQVTM, CDR2 ANQGSEA, per germline. V dropped 4 bases and J dropped 5 bases, with 14 bases sitting between them. The CDR3 consists of 13 residues.

The V gene is TRBV6-2 or TRBV6-3, the J gene TRBJ1-1, with D unclear. CDR1 is MNHEY and CDR2 is SVGEGT in the germline V gene. The CDR3 spans 14 residues. The ends were cut back, 2 bases at V and 1 base at J, with 8 bases in the middle. The CDR3 protein is CASSYPGWNTEAFF. CDR3 bases: TGTGCCAGCAGTTACCCGGGGTGGAACACTGAAGCTTTCTTT.

This clone was counted only a few times. The chain couples TRBV7-3 to TRBJ2-7, with no clear D. Germline CDR1 and CDR2: SGHTA and FQGTGA. Trimming pared 2 bases from V and 4 bases from J, leaving 15 bases between. The CDR3 extends over 15 amino acids. The CDR3 bases are TGTGCCAGCAGCTTACCCGCCCTTCCTGAGTACGAGCAGTACTTC. Translated: CASSLPALPEYEQYF.

The chain is built from TRBV18 and TRBJ1-1; TRBD1 matches 7 bases. Germline V gene data show CDR1 as KGHSH and CDR2 as LQKENI. V shed 4 bases and J 5 bases; nucleotides not matched to a gene: 16. The CDR3 is 17 residues long. CDR3 coding DNA: TGTGCCAGCTCACTCCAGGGGGGAAGTGTTTTAGGGACTGAAGCTTTCTTT. Its protein product is CASSLQGGSVLGTEAFF. Full variable domain (missing parts from reference TRBV18 and TRBJ1-1): NAGVMQNPRHLVRRRGQEARLRCSPMKGHSHVYWYRQLPEEGLKFMVYLQKENIIDESGMPKERFSAEFPKEGPSILRIQQVVRGDSAAYFCASSLQGGSVLGTEAFFGQGTRLTVV.

This rearrangement joins TRBV7-2 to TRBJ2-3, with TRBD2 matching over 8 bases. V trimming: 2 bases; J trimming: 1 base; junction bases outside the gene matches: 2. CDR1 and CDR2 (germline): SGHTA, FQGNSA. This CDR3 spans 15 amino acids. This CDR3 is CASSLRGGGTDTQYF. The CDR3 bases are TGTGCCAGCAGCTTACGGGGGGGCGGCACAGATACGCAGTATTTT. Full variable domain (rest looked up from reference TRBV7-2 and TRBJ2-3): GAGVSQSPSNKVTEKGKDVELRCDPISGHTALYWYRQSLGQGLEFLIYFQGNSAPDKSGLPSDRFSAERTGGSVSTLTIQRTQQEDSAVYLCASSLRGGGTDTQYFGPGTRLTVL.

The rearrangement joins TRBV10-3 to TRBJ1-1; D is unclear. The CDR3 runs to 14 residues. Trimming left V 0 bases short and J 5 bases short, with 10 bases between. Germline CDR1 is ENHRY and CDR2 is SYGVKD. CDR3 bases: TGTGCCATCAGTGAGTCGACCCAGGCTACTGAAGCTTTCTTT. It encodes CAISESTQATEAFF.

This clone was found a few times. The genes are TRBV11-2 and TRBJ2-5, with TRBD2 identical over 9 bases. This CDR3 contains 18 residues. V was clipped by 5 bases and J by 1 base; unmatched bases: 14. Germline-derived CDR1 and CDR2 are SGHAT and FQNNGV. DNA of the CDR3: TGTGCCAGCAGCCCCCGGACTAGCGCGACCTTGGGCCAAGAGACCCAGTACTTC. This sequence encodes CASSPRTSATLGQETQYF.

The chain couples TRBV30 to TRBJ2-1; TRBD1 agrees at 11 bases. CDR1 GTSNPN and CDR2 SVGIG come from the germline V gene (reference sequence). Trimming cost V 0 bases and J 6 bases; bases outside gene matches: 4. The CDR3 is made up of 15 amino acids. CDR3 nucleotides: TGTGCCTGGAGTGTGGACAGGGGGCTTCTCAATGAGCAGTTCTTC. Its translation is CAWSVDRGLLNEQFF.